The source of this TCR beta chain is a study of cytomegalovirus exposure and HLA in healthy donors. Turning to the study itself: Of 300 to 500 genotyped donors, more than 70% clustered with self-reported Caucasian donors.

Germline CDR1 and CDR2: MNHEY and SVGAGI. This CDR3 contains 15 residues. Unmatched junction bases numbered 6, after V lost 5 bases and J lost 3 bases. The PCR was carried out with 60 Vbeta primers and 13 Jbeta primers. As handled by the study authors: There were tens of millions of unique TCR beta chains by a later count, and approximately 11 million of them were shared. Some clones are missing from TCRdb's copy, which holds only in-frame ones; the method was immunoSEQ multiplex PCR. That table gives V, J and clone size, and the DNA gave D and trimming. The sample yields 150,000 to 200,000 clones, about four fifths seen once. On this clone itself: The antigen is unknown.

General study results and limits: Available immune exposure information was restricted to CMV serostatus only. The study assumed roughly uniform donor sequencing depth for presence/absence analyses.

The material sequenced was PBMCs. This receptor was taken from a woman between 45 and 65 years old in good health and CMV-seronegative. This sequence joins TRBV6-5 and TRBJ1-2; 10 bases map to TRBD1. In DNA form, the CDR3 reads TGTGCCAGCAGTGGACAGGGGGGGTCGTACTATGGCTACACCTTC. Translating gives CASSGQGGSYYGYTF.